This TCR beta chain was obtained from a study of cytomegalovirus exposure and HLA in healthy donors. Study information: The same platform was used for the 120 validation repertoires and the roughly 700 first-cohort repertoires, a later analysis reported.

Data came from immunoSEQ multiplex PCR; TCRdb stores just in-frame clones and leaves some out. Of 190,000 or so clones listed, roughly 80% are singletons. The donors were part of the validation cohort of 95 to 150 subjects. That cohort was separate from the first cohort, which comprised 550 to 750 subjects. The sample was PBMCs. The sequence was obtained from a woman younger than 30 in good health and CMV-seropositive.

CDR3 sequence (DNA): TGTGCCAGCATCTCGTGGACAGAGGGAACTAGGGAGCTGTTTTTT. Translation: CASISWTEGTRELFF. This rearrangement joins TRBV6-1 to TRBJ2-2, with TRBD1 as a possible D gene (6 bases). The V end lost 7 bases, the J end lost 9 bases, and 21 bases lay between the germline ends. This CDR3 is 15 amino acids long. Germline V CDR1 and CDR2: MNHNS, SASEGT.